One sample yielded the 4 T cell receptor beta chains listed below, sequenced in a study of early stage breast cancer tumors. Assay: immunoSEQ multiplex PCR; the TCRdb copy retains only in-frame clones and omits some. Among 45,000 to 60,000 clones listed, just over 90% were seen once. The specimen sequenced was blood. The receptor set was obtained from a person in their 70s with breast cancer.

V and J are TRBV18 and TRBJ2-5; 7 positions match TRBD1. Losses at the gene ends were 2 bases for V and 1 base for J; bases not matched to a gene: 1. Per germline, CDR1 KGHSH and CDR2 LQKENI. The CDR3 sequence is 14 residues long. The CDR3 protein is CASSPGTVQETQYF. In DNA form, the CDR3 reads TGTGCCAGCTCACCAGGGACAGTCCAAGAGACCCAGTACTTC.

The J gene is TRBJ2-3, the V gene TRBV11-2; 8 bases match TRBD2. The V segment lost 1 base and the J segment 0 bases; nucleotides outside the gene matches: 3. This CDR3 region has 16 residues. CDR1 and CDR2 (germline): SGHAT, FQNNGV. CDR3 bases: TGTGCCAGCAGCTTAGCGGGGGGGGCTAGCACAGATACGCAGTATTTT. Protein: CASSLAGGASTDTQYF. The full variable domain, its missing parts supplied by reference TRBV11-2 and TRBJ2-3, is EAGVAQSPRYKIIEKRQSVAFWCNPISGHATLYWYQQILGQGPKLLIQFQNNGVVDDSQLPKDRFSAERLKGVDSTLKIQPAKLEDSAVYLCASSLAGGASTDTQYFGPGTRLTVL.

The chain links TRBV5-1 to TRBJ2-3, with D tentatively TRBD1 (6 bases). The length of the CDR3 is 14 residues. Germline CDR1 reads SGHRS; CDR2 reads YFSETQ. The V and J ends lost 4 bases and 3 bases respectively, with 12 bases between them. CDR3 in DNA: TGCGCCAGCAGCCCGACAGGAAATACAGATACGCAGTATTTT. Amino acid sequence: CASSPTGNTDTQYF. The full variable domain, its missing parts supplied by reference TRBV5-1 and TRBJ2-3, is KAGVTQTPRYLIKTRGQQVTLSCSPISGHRSVSWYQQTPGQGLQFLFEYFSETQRNKGNFPGRFSGRQFSNSRSEMNVSTLELGDSALYLCASSPTGNTDTQYFGPGTRLTVL.

J is TRBJ2-5 and V is TRBV7-2; maybe TRBD1 (5 bases). This CDR3 comprises 15 residues. V was cut by 3 bases and J by 2 bases, with 13 bases left in between. Germline CDR1 is SGHTA and CDR2 is FQGNSA. In DNA, the CDR3 is TGTGCCAGCAGCTTCGGCAGGGCAGATCAAGAGACCCAGTACTTC. Amino acid sequence: CASSFGRADQETQYF.